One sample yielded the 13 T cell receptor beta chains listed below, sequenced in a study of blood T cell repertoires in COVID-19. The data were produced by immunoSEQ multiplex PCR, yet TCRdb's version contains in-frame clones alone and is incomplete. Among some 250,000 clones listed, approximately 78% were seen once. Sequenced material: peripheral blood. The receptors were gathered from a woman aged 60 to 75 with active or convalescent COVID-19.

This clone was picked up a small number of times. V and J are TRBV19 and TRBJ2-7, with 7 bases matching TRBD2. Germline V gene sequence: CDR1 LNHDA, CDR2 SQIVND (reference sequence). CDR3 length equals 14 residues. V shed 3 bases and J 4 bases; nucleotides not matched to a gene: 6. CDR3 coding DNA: TGTGCCAGTAGTATCGGTCGGGGGGAGTACGAGCAGTACTTC. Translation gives CASSIGRGEYEQYF.

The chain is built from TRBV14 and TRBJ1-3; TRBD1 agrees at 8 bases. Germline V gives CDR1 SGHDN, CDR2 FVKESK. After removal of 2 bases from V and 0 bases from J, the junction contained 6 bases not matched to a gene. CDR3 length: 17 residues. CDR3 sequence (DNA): TGTGCCAGCAGCCAACAGGGACAGGACTACTCTGGAAACACCATATATTTT. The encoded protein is CASSQQGQDYSGNTIYF.

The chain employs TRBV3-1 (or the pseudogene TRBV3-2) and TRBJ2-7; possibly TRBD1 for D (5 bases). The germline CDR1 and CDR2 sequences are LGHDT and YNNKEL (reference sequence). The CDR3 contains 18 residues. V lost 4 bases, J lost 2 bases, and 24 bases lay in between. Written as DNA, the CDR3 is TGTGCCAGCAGCCCCTTATCGGGCGGAACCCTCAGGGCCTACGAGCAGTACTTC. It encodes CASSPLSGGTLRAYEQYF.

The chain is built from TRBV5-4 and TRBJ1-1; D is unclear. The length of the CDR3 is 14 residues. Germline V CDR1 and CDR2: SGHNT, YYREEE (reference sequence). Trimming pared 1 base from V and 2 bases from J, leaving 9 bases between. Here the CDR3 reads CASSLSWANTEAFF. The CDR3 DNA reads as TGTGCCAGCAGCTTGAGCTGGGCCAACACTGAAGCTTTCTTT. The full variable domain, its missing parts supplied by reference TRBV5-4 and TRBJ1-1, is ETGVTQSPTHLIKTRGQQVTLRCSSQSGHNTVSWYQQALGQGPQFIFQYYREEENGRGNFPPRFSGLQFPNYSSELNVNALELDDSALYLCASSLSWANTEAFFGQGTRLTVV.

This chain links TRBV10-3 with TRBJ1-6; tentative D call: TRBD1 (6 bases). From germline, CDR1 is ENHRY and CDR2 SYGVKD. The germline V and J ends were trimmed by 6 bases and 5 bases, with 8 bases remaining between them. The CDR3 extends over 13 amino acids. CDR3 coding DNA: TGTGCCATCAGGGGGGCGGATAATTCACCCCTCCACTTT. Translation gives CAIRGADNSPLHF.

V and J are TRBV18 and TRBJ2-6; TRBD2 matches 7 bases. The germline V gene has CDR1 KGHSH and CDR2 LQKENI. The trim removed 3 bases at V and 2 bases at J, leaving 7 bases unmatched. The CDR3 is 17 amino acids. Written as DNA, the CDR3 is TGTGCCAGCTCACCCTCAACGGGGAGGGCTGGGGCCAACGTCCTGACTTTC. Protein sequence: CASSPSTGRAGANVLTF.

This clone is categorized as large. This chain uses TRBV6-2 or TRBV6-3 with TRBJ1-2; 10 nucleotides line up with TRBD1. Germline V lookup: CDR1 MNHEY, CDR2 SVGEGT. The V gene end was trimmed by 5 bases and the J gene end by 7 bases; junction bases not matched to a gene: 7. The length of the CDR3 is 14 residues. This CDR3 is CASSPRTGGFGYTF. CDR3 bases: TGTGCCAGCAGTCCCCGGACAGGGGGGTTTGGCTACACCTTC.

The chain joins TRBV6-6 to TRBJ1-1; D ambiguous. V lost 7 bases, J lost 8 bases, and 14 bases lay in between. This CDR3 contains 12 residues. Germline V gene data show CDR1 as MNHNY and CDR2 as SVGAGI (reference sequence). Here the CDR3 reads CASIQSRGEAFF. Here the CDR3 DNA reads TGTGCCAGCATCCAGTCGAGAGGAGAAGCTTTCTTT.

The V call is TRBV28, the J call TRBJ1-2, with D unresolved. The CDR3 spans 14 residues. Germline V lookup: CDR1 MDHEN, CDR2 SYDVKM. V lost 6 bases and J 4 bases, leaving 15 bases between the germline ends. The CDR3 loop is CASRSSRVPYGYTF. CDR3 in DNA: TGTGCCAGCAGGTCTTCGCGGGTCCCCTATGGCTACACCTTC.

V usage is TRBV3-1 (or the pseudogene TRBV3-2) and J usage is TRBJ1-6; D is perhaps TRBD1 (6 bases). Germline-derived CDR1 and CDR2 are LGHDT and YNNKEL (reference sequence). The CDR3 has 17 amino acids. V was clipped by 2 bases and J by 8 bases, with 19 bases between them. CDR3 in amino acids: CASSQSGIGHRDSPLHF. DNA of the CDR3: TGTGCCAGCAGCCAAAGTGGGATTGGGCACAGGGATTCACCCCTCCACTTT.

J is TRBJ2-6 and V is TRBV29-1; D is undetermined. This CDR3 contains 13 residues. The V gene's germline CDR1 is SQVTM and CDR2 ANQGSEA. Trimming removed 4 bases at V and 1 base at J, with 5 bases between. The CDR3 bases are TGCAGCGTTGCACAGTCTGGGGCCAACGTCCTGACTTTC. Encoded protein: CSVAQSGANVLTF.

As DNA, the CDR3 is TGTGCCAGCAGCCGCAAACAGGGGACAGGGGCCATCACAGATACGCAGTATTTT. It translates to CASSRKQGTGAITDTQYF. The V call is TRBV6-2 or TRBV6-3, the J call TRBJ2-3, with 10 nucleotides matching TRBD1. The CDR3 extends over 18 amino acids. V lost 6 bases to trimming and J lost 2 bases; unmatched junction nucleotides: 14. CDR1 MNHEY and CDR2 SVGEGT come from the germline V gene.

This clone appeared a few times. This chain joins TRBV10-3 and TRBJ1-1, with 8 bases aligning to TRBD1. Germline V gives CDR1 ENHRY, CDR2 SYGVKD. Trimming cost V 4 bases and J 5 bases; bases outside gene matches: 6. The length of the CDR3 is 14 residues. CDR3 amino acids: CAISGTGSPTEAFF. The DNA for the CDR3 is TGTGCCATCAGTGGGACAGGGAGTCCGACTGAAGCTTTCTTT.